This section outlines one T cell receptor (beta chain) sequence together with its context. Its antigen is unknown. The data were taken from a study of cytomegalovirus exposure and HLA in healthy donors. This CDR3 is built from 15 residues. From germline, CDR1 is SGHRS and CDR2 YFSETQ. J lost 2 bases, V lost 4 bases, and 9 bases had no gene match. 13 Jbeta primers and 60 Vbeta primers were used for the PCR. Clones were sequenced by immunoSEQ multiplex PCR, and TCRdb holds only the in-frame ones, with some missing. This table holds 170,000 or so clones, about 80% found once. Study-wide results and limits: An apparent linkage of common viral pathogens to several of the most significant clusters emerged in a later analysis.

Source material: PBMCs. This chain uses TRBV5-1 with TRBJ2-7, with 7 bases matching TRBD1. This TCR came from a woman in her fifties or sixties in good health and CMV-seropositive. CDR3 loop: CASSLRTGGPYEQYF. The CDR3 bases are TGCGCCAGCAGCCTGCGGACAGGAGGCCCCTACGAGCAGTACTTC.